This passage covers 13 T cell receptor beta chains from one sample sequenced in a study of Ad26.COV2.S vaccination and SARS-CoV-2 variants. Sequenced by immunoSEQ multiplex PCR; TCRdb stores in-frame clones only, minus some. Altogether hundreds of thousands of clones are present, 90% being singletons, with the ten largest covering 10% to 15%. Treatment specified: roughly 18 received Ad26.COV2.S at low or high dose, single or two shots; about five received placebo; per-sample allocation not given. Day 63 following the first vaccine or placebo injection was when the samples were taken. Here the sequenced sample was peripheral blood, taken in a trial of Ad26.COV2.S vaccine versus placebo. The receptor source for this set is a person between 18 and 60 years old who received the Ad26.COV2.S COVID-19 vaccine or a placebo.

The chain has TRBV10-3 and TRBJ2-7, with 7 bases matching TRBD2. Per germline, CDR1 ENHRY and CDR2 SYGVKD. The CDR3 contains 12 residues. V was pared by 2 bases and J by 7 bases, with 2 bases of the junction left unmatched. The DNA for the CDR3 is TGTGCCATCAGTGAGGTGGGGGGGGAGCAGTACTTC. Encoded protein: CAISEVGGEQYF.

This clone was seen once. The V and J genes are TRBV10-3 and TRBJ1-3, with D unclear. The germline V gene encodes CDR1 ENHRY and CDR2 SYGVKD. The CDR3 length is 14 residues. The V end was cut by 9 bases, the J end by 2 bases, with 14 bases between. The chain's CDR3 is CAIGGRLAGNTIYF. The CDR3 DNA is TGTGCCATAGGTGGACGGCTAGCTGGAAACACCATATATTTT.

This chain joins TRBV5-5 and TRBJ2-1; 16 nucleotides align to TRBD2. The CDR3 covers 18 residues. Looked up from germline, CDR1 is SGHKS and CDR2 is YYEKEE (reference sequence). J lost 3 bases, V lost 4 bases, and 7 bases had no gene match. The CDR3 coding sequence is TGTGCCAGCAGCCAGGGACTAGCGGGAGGGTGGGTCTACAATGAGCAGTTCTTC. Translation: CASSQGLAGGWVYNEQFF.

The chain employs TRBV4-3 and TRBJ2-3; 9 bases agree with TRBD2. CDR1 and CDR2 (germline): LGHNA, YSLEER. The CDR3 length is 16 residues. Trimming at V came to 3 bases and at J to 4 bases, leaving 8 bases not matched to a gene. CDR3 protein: CASSQIWTSVPDTQYF. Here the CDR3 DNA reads TGCGCCAGCAGCCAGATTTGGACTAGCGTCCCAGATACGCAGTATTTT.

CDR3 loop: CASSPLGGGSNTEAFF. The CDR3 nucleotides read TGTGCCAGCTCACCACTTGGGGGGGGGTCGAACACTGAAGCTTTCTTT. The chain links TRBV18 to TRBJ1-1, with D maybe TRBD1 (5 bases). CDR3 length: 16 residues. The V end was cut by 1 base, the J end by 1 base, with 13 bases between. CDR1 is KGHSH, CDR2 LQKENI, per germline.

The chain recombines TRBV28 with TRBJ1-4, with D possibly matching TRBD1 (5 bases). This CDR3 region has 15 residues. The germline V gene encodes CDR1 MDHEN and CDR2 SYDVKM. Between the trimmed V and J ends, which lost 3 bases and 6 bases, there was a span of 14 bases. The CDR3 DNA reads TGTGCCAGCAGTTTTTCAAGGGACGAATATGAAAAACTGTTTTTT. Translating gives CASSFSRDEYEKLFF.

The CDR3 nucleotides are TGCAGCGCCAGAGCTGAAAGCTCCTACAATGAGCAGTTCTTC. Protein: CSARAESSYNEQFF. The rearrangement links TRBV29-1 to TRBJ2-1; no clear D gene. Deletions cut 7 bases from V and 0 bases from J, with 13 bases between. The CDR3 covers 14 residues. Germline V gene sequence: CDR1 SQVTM, CDR2 ANQGSEA.

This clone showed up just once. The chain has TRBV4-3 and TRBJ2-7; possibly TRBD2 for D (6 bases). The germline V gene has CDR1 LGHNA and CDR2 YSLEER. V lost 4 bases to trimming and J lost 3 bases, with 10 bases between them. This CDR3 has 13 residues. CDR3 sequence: CASSPGLSYEQYF. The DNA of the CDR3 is TGCGCCAGCAGCCCGGGACTTAGCTACGAGCAGTACTTC.

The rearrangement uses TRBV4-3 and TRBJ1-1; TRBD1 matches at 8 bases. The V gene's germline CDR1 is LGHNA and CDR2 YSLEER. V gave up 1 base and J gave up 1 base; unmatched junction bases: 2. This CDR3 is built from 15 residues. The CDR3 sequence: CASSQAGGGNTEAFF. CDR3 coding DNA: TGCGCCAGCAGCCAAGCAGGGGGCGGGAACACTGAAGCTTTCTTT.

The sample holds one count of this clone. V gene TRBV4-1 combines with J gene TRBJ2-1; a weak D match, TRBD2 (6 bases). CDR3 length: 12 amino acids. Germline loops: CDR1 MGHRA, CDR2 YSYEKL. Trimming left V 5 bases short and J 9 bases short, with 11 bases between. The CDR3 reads CASSEPGVEQFF. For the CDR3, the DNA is TGCGCCAGCAGCGAACCGGGGGTTGAGCAGTTCTTC.

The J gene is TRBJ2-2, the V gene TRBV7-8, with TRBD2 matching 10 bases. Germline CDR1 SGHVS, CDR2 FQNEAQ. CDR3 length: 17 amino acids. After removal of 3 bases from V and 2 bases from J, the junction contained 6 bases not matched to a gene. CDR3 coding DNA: TGTGCCAGCAGCTTTCCCCAGCGGGAGGGTAACACCGGGGAGCTGTTTTTT. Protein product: CASSFPQREGNTGELFF.

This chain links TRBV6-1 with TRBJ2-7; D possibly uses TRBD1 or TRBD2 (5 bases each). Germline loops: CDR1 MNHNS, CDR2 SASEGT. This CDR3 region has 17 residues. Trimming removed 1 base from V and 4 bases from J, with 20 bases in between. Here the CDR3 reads CASSEVSREGVGYEQYF. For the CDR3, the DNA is TGTGCCAGCAGTGAAGTTTCCCGGGAAGGGGTAGGGTACGAGCAGTACTTC.

CDR3 sequence: CASSLGAWDHHSAYYNEQFF. CDR3 bases: TGTGCCAGCAGCTTAGGAGCTTGGGACCACCATTCGGCCTATTACAATGAGCAGTTCTTC. The chain is built from TRBV7-6 and TRBJ2-1; D could derive from TRBD1 or TRBD2 (5 bases each). Between the trimmed V and J ends, which lost 1 base and 4 bases, there was a span of 26 bases. The CDR3 extends over 20 amino acids. CDR1 is SGHVS and CDR2 is FNYEAQ in the germline V gene.